The 10 T cell receptor beta chains in this list originate from one sample, sequenced in a study of T cells after yellow fever vaccination. TCRdb reprocessed the 5' RACE reads with MiXCR, giving one entry per CDR3 protein. The table has around 200,000 distinct CDR3 sequences, 11% seen once. The sequencing used CD8+ T cells sorted from PBMCs, collected 15 days after the yellow fever booster vaccination. These TCRs come from a man younger than 35 who received the YFV17D yellow fever vaccine.

V is TRBV7-9 and J is TRBJ1-1, with a possible D match to TRBD1 (5 bases). CDR1 is SEHNR and CDR2 is FQNEAQ in the germline V gene (reference sequence). The CDR3 loop spans 18 amino acids. V was trimmed by 5 bases and J by 0 bases, leaving 22 bases between them. CDR3 coding DNA: TGTGCCAGCAGCGACTTCACCTTGCAGGGAGGTATGAACACTGAAGCTTTCTTT. This gives the protein CASSDFTLQGGMNTEAFF.

This clonotype was counted only a few times. The chain joins TRBV9 to TRBJ1-1; D is unclear. The CDR3 runs 14 residues. Trimming took off 0 bases at V and 3 bases at J, with 9 bases between the two ends. CDR1 and CDR2 from the germline V gene are SGDLS and YYNGEE. The CDR3 sequence is CASSVGEGYTEAFF. CDR3 bases: TGTGCCAGCAGCGTAGGAGAGGGTTACACTGAAGCTTTCTTT.

Here the CDR3 reads CASSPLLRGYEQYV. The CDR3 nucleotides are TGTGCCAGCAGCCCACTCCTCCGGGGCTACGAGCAGTACGTC. The rearrangement joins TRBV7-2 to TRBJ2-7; TRBD2 might be the D (5 bases). This CDR3 is built from 14 residues. The V end lost 5 bases, the J end lost 3 bases, and 14 bases lay between the germline ends. Germline CDR1 reads SGHTA; CDR2 reads FQGNSA.

This clonotype was counted only a few times. V gene TRBV7-6 combines with J gene TRBJ1-1, with a tentative D call TRBD1 (6 bases). This CDR3 spans 12 amino acids. CDR1 is SGHVS, CDR2 FNYEAQ, per germline. The germline V and J ends were trimmed by 4 bases and 9 bases, with 12 bases remaining between them. The CDR3, as DNA: TGTGCCAGCAGCTCCGTTGGGGGGCAAGCTTTCTTT. Its translation is CASSSVGGQAFF.

There are a few counts of this clonotype. The rearrangement joins TRBV5-1 to TRBJ2-5; D perhaps matches TRBD1 (5 bases). Trimming cost V 3 bases and J 4 bases, with 16 bases left between them. In germline, CDR1 is SGHRS, CDR2 YFSETQ. The CDR3 length is 15 residues. The CDR3 reads CASSSLGQGTETQYF. In nucleotides, the CDR3 is TGCGCCAGCAGCTCCCTGGGCCAGGGTACAGAGACCCAGTACTTC.

The gene calls are TRBV7-9 and TRBJ2-5; 7 bases map to TRBD2. This CDR3 is 15 amino acids long. The J segment lost 5 bases and the V segment lost 4 bases, leaving 10 bases of the junction unmatched. The germline V gene encodes CDR1 SEHNR and CDR2 FQNEAQ (reference sequence). In DNA form, the CDR3 reads TGTGCCAGCAGCTATCTACCGGGGGGTGAGGAGACCCAGTACTTC. Translating gives CASSYLPGGEETQYF.

The chain couples TRBV5-1 to TRBJ1-1; D perhaps matches TRBD1 (6 bases). This CDR3 spans 14 amino acids. Per germline, CDR1 SGHRS and CDR2 YFSETQ. Trimming took off 0 bases at V and 4 bases at J, with 10 bases between the two ends. The CDR3, as DNA: TGCGCCAGCAGCTTGGCCCAGGGGCCCACTGAAGCTTTCTTT. Its protein is CASSLAQGPTEAFF.

This chain links TRBV4-3 with TRBJ2-7, with 9 bases that match TRBD1. The germline CDR1 and CDR2 sequences are LGHNA and YSLEER. The V gene end was trimmed by 1 base and the J gene end by 7 bases; junction bases not matched to a gene: 8. The CDR3 has 15 amino acids. The CDR3 loop is CASSQGDRAYREQYF. The CDR3, as DNA: TGCGCCAGCAGCCAAGGGGACAGGGCCTACCGGGAGCAGTACTTC.

This chain connects TRBV20-1 to TRBJ2-1; the D call may be TRBD1 or TRBD2 (6 bases each). CDR1 and CDR2 from the germline V gene are DFQATT and SNEGSKA (reference sequence). This CDR3 has 15 amino acids. V dropped 6 bases and J dropped 4 bases, with 19 bases sitting between them. CDR3 nucleotide sequence: TGCAGTGCCCAGGGAGGACAGACCCCGTACAATGAGCAGTTCTTC. Encoded protein: CSAQGGQTPYNEQFF.

V is TRBV10-3 and J is TRBJ1-2; TRBD1 matches at 7 bases. V lost 8 bases, J lost 9 bases, and 12 bases stayed unmatched. CDR3 size: 13 residues. The germline gives CDR1 ENHRY, CDR2 SYGVKD. In nucleotides, the CDR3 is TGTGCCATCCTGGGACAGTCGGTTAGTAGCTACACCTTC. Encoded protein: CAILGQSVSSYTF.